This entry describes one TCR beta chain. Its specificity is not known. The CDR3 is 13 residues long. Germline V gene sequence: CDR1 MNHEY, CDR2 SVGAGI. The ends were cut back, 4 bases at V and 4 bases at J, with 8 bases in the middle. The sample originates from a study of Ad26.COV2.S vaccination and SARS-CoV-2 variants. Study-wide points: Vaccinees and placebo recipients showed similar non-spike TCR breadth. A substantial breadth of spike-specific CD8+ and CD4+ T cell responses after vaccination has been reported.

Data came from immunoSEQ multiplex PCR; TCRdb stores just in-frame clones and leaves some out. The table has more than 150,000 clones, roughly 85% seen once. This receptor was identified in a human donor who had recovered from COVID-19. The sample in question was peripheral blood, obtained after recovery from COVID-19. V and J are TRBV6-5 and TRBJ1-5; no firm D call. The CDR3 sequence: CASSSTLNQPQHF. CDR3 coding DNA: TGTGCCAGCAGTTCTACGCTGAATCAGCCCCAGCATTTT.